This TCR beta chain was recovered during a study of CD8 T cells in Susac syndrome. The authors reverse transcribed roughly 0.5 to 1 ug RNA with random hexamers. Via MiXCR, TCRdb re-called the immunoSEQ multiplex PCR reads, giving one row per CDR3 protein. Among about 130,000 distinct CDR3 sequences listed, over 90% were seen once. The CDR3 runs to 15 residues. J was trimmed by 5 bases and V by 5 bases; bases with no gene match: 13. Germline V gene sequence: CDR1 DFQATT, CDR2 SNEGSKA (reference sequence). This TCR derives from a human donor with Susac syndrome. The V gene is TRBV20-1, the J gene TRBJ2-7, with TRBD2 matching 9 bases. The sample taken for sequencing was CD8+ T cells from PBMCs. CDR3 DNA: TGCAGTGCTCAGGGGGGGCTAGCGGGACTGGACGAGCAGTACTTC. Translation: CSAQGGLAGLDEQYF.